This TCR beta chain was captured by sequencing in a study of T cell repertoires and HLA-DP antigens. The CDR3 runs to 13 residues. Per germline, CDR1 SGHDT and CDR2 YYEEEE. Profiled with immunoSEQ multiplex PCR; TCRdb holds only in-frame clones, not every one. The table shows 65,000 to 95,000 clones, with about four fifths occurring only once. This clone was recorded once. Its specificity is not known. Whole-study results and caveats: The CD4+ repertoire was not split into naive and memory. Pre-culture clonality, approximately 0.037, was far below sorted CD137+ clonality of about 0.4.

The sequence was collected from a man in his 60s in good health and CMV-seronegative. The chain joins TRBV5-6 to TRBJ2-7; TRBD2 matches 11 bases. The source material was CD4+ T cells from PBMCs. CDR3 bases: TGTGCCAGCAGCCCGGGGAGGGGACTAGCGGTTCAAGTC. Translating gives CASSPGRGLAVQV.